Following are 8 T cell receptor beta chains from one sample sequenced in a study of blood T cell repertoires in COVID-19. Assay used: immunoSEQ multiplex PCR; TCRdb lists only in-frame clones, some missing. The sample lists 350,000 or so clones; around 88% were seen once. The material sequenced was peripheral blood. These receptors came from a woman in her thirties with COVID-19, enrolled during active disease.

This clone was seen a handful of times. This chain uses TRBV7-9 with TRBJ1-3; 10 bases line up with TRBD1. The V gene's germline CDR1 is SEHNR and CDR2 FQNEAQ (reference sequence). CDR3 size: 17 residues. The V gene end was trimmed by 6 bases and the J gene end by 0 bases; junction bases not matched to a gene: 8. The CDR3 region has the DNA TGTGCCAGCAGATACATCCGACAGGGGGCCTCTGGAAACACCATATATTTT. Translated, it gives CASRYIRQGASGNTIYF.

In its sample, this clone was seen once. V and J are TRBV12-5 and TRBJ2-5; D may be TRBD2 (6 bases). CDR1 is LGHNT, CDR2 FRNRAP, per germline. V was pared by 2 bases and J by 4 bases, with 17 bases between. CDR3 length: 16 amino acids. CDR3 DNA sequence: TGTGCTAGTGGTTTGATAGTGAGTGGGAGGTCAGAGACCCAGTACTTC. Residues: CASGLIVSGRSETQYF.

CDR3 nucleotide sequence: TGTGCCAGCAGGATACAGGGGAACGAGCAGTACGTC. This sequence encodes CASRIQGNEQYV. The rearrangement joins TRBV2 to TRBJ2-7, with TRBD1 matching 7 bases. The CDR3 length is 12 residues. V dropped 6 bases and J dropped 5; count of bases not matched to a gene: 4. CDR1 and CDR2 from the germline V gene are SNHLY and FYNNEI.

V is TRBV2 and J is TRBJ2-5; D may be TRBD2 (5 bases). Trimming shortened V by 3 bases and J by 9 bases, and 17 bases separated the two germline ends. There are 14 residues in the CDR3. The germline V gene encodes CDR1 SNHLY and CDR2 FYNNEI. CDR3 sequence reads: CASSDGLPRYAQYF. For the CDR3, the DNA is TGTGCCAGCAGTGATGGACTCCCAAGATACGCCCAGTACTTC.

This rearrangement joins TRBV30 to TRBJ1-1; possible D gene TRBD1, 6 bases. The CDR3 covers 12 residues. CDR1 and CDR2 from the germline V gene are GTSNPN and SVGIG (reference sequence). Deletions cut 7 bases from V and 7 bases from J, with 16 bases between. DNA for the CDR3: TGTGCCTTGAAACAGGGTTTGGGTGAAGCTTTCTTT. Translating it yields CALKQGLGEAFF.

A single count supports this clone. This chain joins TRBV28 and TRBJ1-2; perhaps TRBD1 as D (5 bases). The V end was cut by 6 bases, the J end by 5 bases, with 16 bases between. Germline V CDR1 and CDR2: MDHEN, SYDVKM. This CDR3 has 14 amino acids. CDR3 loop: CASSPQGPLYGYTF. CDR3 DNA: TGTGCCAGCAGCCCGCAGGGCCCTCTTTATGGCTACACCTTC.

The rearrangement uses TRBV3-1 (or the pseudogene TRBV3-2) and TRBJ1-2; 7 bases map to TRBD1. The V gene end was trimmed by 1 base and the J gene end by 2 bases; junction bases not matched to a gene: 4. The CDR3 totals 15 residues. Germline-derived CDR1 and CDR2 are LGHDT and YNNKEL (reference sequence). The CDR3 DNA follows: TGTGCCAGCAGCCAAGTTACGACAGGGAACTATGGCTACACCTTC. As protein: CASSQVTTGNYGYTF.

The V and J genes are TRBV7-9 and TRBJ1-1, with D uncertain. V lost 5 bases and J lost 7, with 11 bases in between. CDR3 length: 12 residues. From germline, CDR1 is SEHNR and CDR2 FQNEAQ (reference sequence). Written as DNA, the CDR3 is TGTGCCAGCAGCCCGAAGGGAGTTGAAGCTTTCTTT. Protein: CASSPKGVEAFF.